This T cell receptor beta chain was sequenced for a study of PD-1 blockade in classical Hodgkin lymphoma. Notes on the study in general: For complete responders, baseline diversity was comparable to that of newly diagnosed patients.

With respect to this clone: The antigen is not known.

The CDR3 length is 12 residues. Germline V gene sequence: CDR1 ENHRY, CDR2 SYGVKD. The V and J ends lost 3 bases and 9 bases respectively, with 9 bases between them. Patients all relapsed after autologous stem cell transplantation, and there was variation in brentuximab vedotin exposure. Profiling relied on immunoSEQ multiplex PCR, and the TCRdb table lists in-frame clones only, not all of them. The sample carries roughly 40,000 clones, around two thirds recorded once. Sample: peripheral blood mononuclear cells (PBMCs), taken at baseline. This sequence originates from a human donor with classical Hodgkin lymphoma. The chain carries TRBV10-3 and TRBJ1-5; D unresolved. CDR3 sequence (DNA): TGTGCCATCAGTGATGTTAGAGGGCCCCAGCATTTT. Protein product: CAISDVRGPQHF.